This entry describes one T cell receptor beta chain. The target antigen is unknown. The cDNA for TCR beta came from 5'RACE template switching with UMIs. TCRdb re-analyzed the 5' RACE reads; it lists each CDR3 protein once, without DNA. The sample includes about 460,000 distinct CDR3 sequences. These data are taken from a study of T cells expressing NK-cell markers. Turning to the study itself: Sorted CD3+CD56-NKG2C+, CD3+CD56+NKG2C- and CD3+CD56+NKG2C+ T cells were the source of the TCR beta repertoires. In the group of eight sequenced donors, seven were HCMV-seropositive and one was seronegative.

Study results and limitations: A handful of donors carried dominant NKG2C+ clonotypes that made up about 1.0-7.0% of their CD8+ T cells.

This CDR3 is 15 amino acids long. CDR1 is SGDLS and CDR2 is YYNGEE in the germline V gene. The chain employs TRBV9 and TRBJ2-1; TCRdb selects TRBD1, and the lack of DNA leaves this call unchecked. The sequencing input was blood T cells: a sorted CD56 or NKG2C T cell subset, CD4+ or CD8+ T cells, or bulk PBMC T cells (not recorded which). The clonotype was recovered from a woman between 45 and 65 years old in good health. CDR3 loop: CASTPRDDLYNEQFF.